The source of this T cell receptor (beta chain) is a study of patients and donors after allogeneic stem cell transplantation. TCRdb reprocessed the RT-PCR reads with MiXCR, giving one entry per CDR3 protein. The top ten clones hold around 10% of a sample with roughly 230,000 distinct CDR3 sequences, roughly 15% of them seen once. V was shortened by 7 bases and J by 9 bases, with 19 bases between the two germline ends. Germline V gene sequence: CDR1 MNHNS, CDR2 SASEGT. CDR3 length: 14 amino acids. This TCR was sampled from a human donor who was either an allogeneic HSCT recipient or a stem cell or donor lymphocyte infusion donor (not recorded which). It is not recorded whose cells these are; they may come from a transplant donor. The sequenced sample consisted of blood, either unsorted or a sorted T cell fraction (not recorded which). The chain couples TRBV6-1 to TRBJ2-1; possibly TRBD1 or TRBD2 for D (5 bases each). CDR3 amino acids: CASTLGTPNGEQFF. DNA for the CDR3: TGTGCCAGCACCCTCGGGACCCCCAACGGTGAGCAGTTCTTC.